The clone carrying this T cell receptor (beta chain) turned up a few times. Its antigen is unidentified. The data belong to a study of blood T cells in healthy people across ages. Whole-study findings and limits: The recorded TCR beta diversity per million T cells decreased in a roughly linear manner with age. Naive and antigen-experienced cells could not be conclusively compared, given unsorted PBMCs.

Alongside a J-beta primer mix, a sample-barcoded 5' primer served in a second PCR lasting about 7 to 11 cycles. TCRdb recomputed calls from the 5' RACE reads with MiXCR, one row per CDR3 protein. This table holds some 1.4 million distinct CDR3 sequences, 42% found once. The sample providers were healthy Caucasian people from Russia, aged about 6 to 90. Total RNA extraction produced at least 5.5 micrograms (per sample) for the study. CDR3 length: 16 residues. This TCR was sampled from a woman under 30 in good health. V gene TRBV21-1 combines with J gene TRBJ2-5; the table's D call, TRBD1, has no DNA check behind it. TRBV21-1 is flagged as a pseudogene. Sequencing was carried out using blood. CDR3 residues: CASSSPGTDPQETQYF. CDR3 coding DNA: TGTGCCAGCAGTAGCCCCGGGACAGACCCTCAAGAGACCCAGTACTTC.